This note documents a single TCR beta chain sequence. Its specificity is unknown. The TCR alpha and TCR beta cDNA libraries, bearing sample barcodes and UMIs, were generated by 5'RACE using constant-segment primers. TCRdb recomputed calls from the 5' RACE reads with MiXCR, one row per CDR3 protein. The table includes approximately 500,000 distinct CDR3 sequences, about 23% detected once. The data are from a study of T-cell memory formation after mild COVID-19. Study-wide points: Mainly CM and EM harbored the contracting CD4+ clones; mainly EMRA harbored the CD8+ ones.

Germline V CDR1 and CDR2: MNHEY, SVGAGI. Trimming stripped 7 bases from V and 1 base from J, with 11 bases between. This CDR3 comprises 15 residues. The TCR sequence derives from an adult woman who had mild COVID-19 (a few samples of this study predate the infection). Cell type and time point are not known. This sequence joins TRBV6-5 and TRBJ1-6; D might be TRBD1 (6 bases). The sequencing sample was made of PBMCs or a T cell subset sorted from them (not recorded which). This CDR3 reads CASTGGGSYNSPLHF. The CDR3 DNA is TGTGCCAGCACAGGAGGGGGATCCTATAATTCACCCCTCCACTTT.